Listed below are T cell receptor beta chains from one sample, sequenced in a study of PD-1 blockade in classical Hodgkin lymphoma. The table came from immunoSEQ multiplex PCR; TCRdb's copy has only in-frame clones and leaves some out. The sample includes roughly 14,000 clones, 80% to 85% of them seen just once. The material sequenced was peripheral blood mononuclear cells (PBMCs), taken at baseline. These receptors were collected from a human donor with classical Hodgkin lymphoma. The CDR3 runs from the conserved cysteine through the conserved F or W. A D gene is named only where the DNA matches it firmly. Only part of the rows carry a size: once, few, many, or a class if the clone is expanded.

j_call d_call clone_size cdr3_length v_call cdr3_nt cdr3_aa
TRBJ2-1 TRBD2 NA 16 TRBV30 TGTGCCTGGAGTGCAAGCCGAACGGGAGGTTACAATGAGCAGTTCTTC CAWSASRTGGYNEQFF
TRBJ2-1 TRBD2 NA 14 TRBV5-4 TGTGCCAGCAGCCAGGCGGGGGGGCGAGATGAGCAGTTCTTC CASSQAGGRDEQFF
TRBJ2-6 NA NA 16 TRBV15 TGTGCCACCAGCAGAGATAGGGATGCTGGGGCCAACGTCCTGACTTTC CATSRDRDAGANVLTF
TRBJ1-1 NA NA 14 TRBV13 TGTGCCAGCCAGGACGGAGGAAAGGGCACTGAAGCTTTCTTT CASQDGGKGTEAFF
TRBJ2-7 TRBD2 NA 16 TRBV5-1 TGCGCCAGCAGCTTGGTGGGGACTAGCGGTACCTACGAGCAGTACTTC CASSLVGTSGTYEQYF
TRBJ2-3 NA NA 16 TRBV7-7 TGTGCTAGCAGCCCCGTAGGGGGAGGGCCAACAGATACGCAGTATTTT CASSPVGGGPTDTQYF
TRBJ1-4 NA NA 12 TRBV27 TGTGCCAGCAGTTCGGCAGGCGAAAAACTGTTTTTT CASSSAGEKLFF
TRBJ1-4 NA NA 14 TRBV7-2 TGTGCCAGCAGCTCCCGTTGGACTAATGAAAAACTGTTTTTT CASSSRWTNEKLFF
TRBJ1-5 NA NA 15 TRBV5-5 TGTGCCAGCAGCCGAGGACAGCGAAGCAATCAGCCCCAGCATTTT CASSRGQRSNQPQHF
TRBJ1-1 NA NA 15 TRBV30 TGTGCCTGGAGTAGACCGGACAGACTGAACACTGAAGCTTTCTTT CAWSRPDRLNTEAFF
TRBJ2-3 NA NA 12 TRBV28 TGTGCCAGCAACCCTAGCACAGATACGCAGTATTTT CASNPSTDTQYF
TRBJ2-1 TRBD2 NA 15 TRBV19 TGTGCCAGTAGTACCCAGCGGGGGACGTACAATGAGCAGTTCTTC CASSTQRGTYNEQFF
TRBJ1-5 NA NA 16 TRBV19 TGTGCCAGTAGTATAGGGAGACGTAGTAGCAATCAGCCCCAGCATTTT CASSIGRRSSNQPQHF
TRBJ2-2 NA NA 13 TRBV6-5 TGTGCCAGCAGGAGGGGAGACCCCGGGGAGCTGTTTTTT CASRRGDPGELFF
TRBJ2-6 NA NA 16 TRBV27 TGTGCCAGCAGTCCCTATTCCCCCTCTGGGGCCAACGTCCTGACTTTC CASSPYSPSGANVLTF
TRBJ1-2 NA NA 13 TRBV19 TGTGCCAGTAGTATATCTTCAACTTTGGGCTACACCTTC CASSISSTLGYTF
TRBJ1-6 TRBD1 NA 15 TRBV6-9 TGTGCCAGCAGTTACCTGGACAGGGGCACTTCACCCCTCCACTTT CASSYLDRGTSPLHF
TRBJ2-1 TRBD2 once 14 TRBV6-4 TGTGCCAGTTCTAGCGGGAGTACTTCCGATGAGCAGTTCTTC CASSSGSTSDEQFF
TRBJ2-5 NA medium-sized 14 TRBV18 TGTGCCAGCTGGGAGGGGGACTTCCAAGAGACCCAGTACTTC CASWEGDFQETQYF
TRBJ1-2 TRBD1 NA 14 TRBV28 TGTGCCAGCAGGACCGGGACAGGGGGCTATGGCTACACCTTC CASRTGTGGYGYTF
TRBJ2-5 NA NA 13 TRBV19 TGTGCCAGTAGTATGACTCGTCAAGAGACCCAGTACTTC CASSMTRQETQYF
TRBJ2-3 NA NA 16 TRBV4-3 TGCGCCAGCAGCCCGACCTTTGGGGCTAGCACAGATACGCAGTATTTT CASSPTFGASTDTQYF
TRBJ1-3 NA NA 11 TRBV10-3 TGTGCCATCGGGCCGGGGGACACCATATATTTT CAIGPGDTIYF
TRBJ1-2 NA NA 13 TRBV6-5 TGTGCCAGCAGTTACGCGGGGGGATTTGGCTACACCTTC CASSYAGGFGYTF
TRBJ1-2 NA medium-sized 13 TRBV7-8 TGTGCCAGCAGCCTCGGGTGGGGCTATGGCTACACCTTC CASSLGWGYGYTF
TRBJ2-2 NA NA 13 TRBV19 TGTGCCAGTAGCAGGGAGTTGGCCGGGGAGCTGTTTTTT CASSRELAGELFF
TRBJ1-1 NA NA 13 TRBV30 TGTGCCTGGAGTGAGACTGAGAACACTGAAGCTTTCTTT CAWSETENTEAFF
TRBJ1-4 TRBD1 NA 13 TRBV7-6 TGTGCCAGCACCTTCGGGGACAGAGAAAAACTGTTTTTT CASTFGDREKLFF
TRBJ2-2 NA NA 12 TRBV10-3 TGTGCCATCCAACAGGACACCGGGGAGCTGTTTTTT CAIQQDTGELFF
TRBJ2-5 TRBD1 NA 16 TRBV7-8 TGTGCCAGCAGCGCACAGCGAACAGGGGGGCAAGAGACCCAGTACTTC CASSAQRTGGQETQYF
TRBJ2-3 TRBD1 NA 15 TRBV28 TGTGCCAGCAGTGATCCGGGACAGGGGCCAGATACGCAGTATTTT CASSDPGQGPDTQYF
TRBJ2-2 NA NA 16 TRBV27 TGTGCCAGCAGTTTTTCCGGGGCTTCGAACACCGGGGAGCTGTTTTTT CASSFSGASNTGELFF
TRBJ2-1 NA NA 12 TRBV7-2 TGTGCCAGCAGCTTCCCCCCGGAGGAGCAGTTCTTC CASSFPPEEQFF
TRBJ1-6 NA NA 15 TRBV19 TGTGCCAGCAACTGGTCGGGACGGGTGGATTCACCCCTCCACTTT CASNWSGRVDSPLHF
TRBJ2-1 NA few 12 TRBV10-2 TGCGCCAGCAGTGGGGGCGGACCCTCGCAGTTCTTC CASSGGGPSQFF
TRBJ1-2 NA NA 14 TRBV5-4 TGTGCCAGCAGTTCCCAAGGGGCGAACTATGGCTACACCTTC CASSSQGANYGYTF
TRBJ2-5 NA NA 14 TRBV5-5 TGTGCCAGCAGCTTGGCCTGGAACCGGGAGACCCAGTACTTC CASSLAWNRETQYF
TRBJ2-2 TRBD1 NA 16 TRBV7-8 TGTGCCAGCAGCTTCCGGGACAGACGAGGGACCGGGGAGCTGTTTTTT CASSFRDRRGTGELFF
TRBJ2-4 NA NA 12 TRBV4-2 TGTGCCAGCAGTCGTAGTAAAAACATTCAGTACTTC CASSRSKNIQYF
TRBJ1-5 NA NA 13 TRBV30 TGTGCCTGGAGTGGGCAGGCACCTCAGCCCCAGCATTTT CAWSGQAPQPQHF
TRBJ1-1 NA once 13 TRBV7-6 TGTGCCAGCAGCTCCGACACTAACACTGAAGCTTTCTTT CASSSDTNTEAFF
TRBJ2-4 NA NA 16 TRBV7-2 TGTGCCAGCAGCATAGACAGGATGGTTGCCAAAAACATTCAGTACTTC CASSIDRMVAKNIQYF
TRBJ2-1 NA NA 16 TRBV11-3 TGTGCCAGCAGCTTATTTGCGGGGCCCGTCCCTAATGAGCAGTTCTTC CASSLFAGPVPNEQFF
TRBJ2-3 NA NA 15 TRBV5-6 TGTGCCAGCAGTTCGGAGGGCGGCTTGGTGGATACGCAGTATTTT CASSSEGGLVDTQYF
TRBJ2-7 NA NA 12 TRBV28 TGTGCCAGCTCCCAGGGTTCCTACGAGCAGTACTTC CASSQGSYEQYF
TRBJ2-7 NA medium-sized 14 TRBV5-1 TGCGCCAGCAGCTTGTGGGGCGGCACCTACGAGCAGTACTTC CASSLWGGTYEQYF
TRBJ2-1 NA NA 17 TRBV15 TGTGCCACCAGCAGAGATTGGCAGTTAAGCTCCTACAATGAGCAGTTCTTC CATSRDWQLSSYNEQFF
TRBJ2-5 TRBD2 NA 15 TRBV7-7 TGTGCCAGCAGCTCTGGGAGGGTATGGCAAGAGACCCAGTACTTC CASSSGRVWQETQYF
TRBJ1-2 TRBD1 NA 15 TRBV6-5 TGTGCCAGCAGTAACCGACAGGGCGCTAACTATGGCTACACCTTC CASSNRQGANYGYTF
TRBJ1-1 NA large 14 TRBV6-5 TGTGCCAGCAGTCACCAGGGGACGGGTTCTGAAGCTTTCTTT CASSHQGTGSEAFF